This T cell receptor beta chain appears in the sequencing data of a study of T-cell memory formation after mild COVID-19. MiXCR, run by TCRdb on the 5' RACE reads, gives a single entry per CDR3 protein. The sample shows some 450,000 distinct CDR3 sequences, 18% of them seen only once. The CDR3 contains 15 residues. Germline lookup yields CDR1 MDHEN and CDR2 SYDVKM. V was pared by 6 bases and J by 0 bases, with 13 bases between. Regarding the study as a whole: Researchers report contracting CD4+ clones mostly in CM and EM, with CD8+ clones in EMRA. What remained unconfirmed was the SARS-CoV-2 specificity of second-wave clones peaking on day 37.

On this clonotype: Its antigen is undetermined.

The rearrangement links TRBV28 to TRBJ2-3, with D possibly being TRBD1 or TRBD2 (5 bases each). The TCR originated in a man aged 18 to 29 who had mild COVID-19 (a few samples of this study predate the infection). Cell type and time point are not known. Sequencing was carried out using PBMCs or a T cell subset sorted from them (not recorded which). CDR3 nucleotide sequence: TGTGCCAGCAGGCGCCAAGGGGAGAGCACAGATACGCAGTATTTT. Protein: CASRRQGESTDTQYF.